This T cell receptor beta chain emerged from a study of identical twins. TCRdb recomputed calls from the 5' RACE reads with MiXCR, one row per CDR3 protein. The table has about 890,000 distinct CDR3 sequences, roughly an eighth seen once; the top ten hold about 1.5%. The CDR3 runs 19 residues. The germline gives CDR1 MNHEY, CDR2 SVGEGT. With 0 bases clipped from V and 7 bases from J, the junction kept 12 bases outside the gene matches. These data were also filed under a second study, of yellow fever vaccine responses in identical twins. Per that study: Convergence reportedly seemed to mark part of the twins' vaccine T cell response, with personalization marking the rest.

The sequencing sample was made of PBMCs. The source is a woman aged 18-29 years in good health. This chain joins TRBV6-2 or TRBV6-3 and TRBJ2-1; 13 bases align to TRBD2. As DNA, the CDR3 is TGTGCCAGCAGTTACTCGAGCGCGTCGACTAGCGGGAGGTGGAATGAGCAGTTCTTC. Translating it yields CASSYSSASTSGRWNEQFF.